This T cell receptor beta chain came from a study of blood T cell repertoires in COVID-19. Background on the study: Researchers got acute and convalescent COVID-19 samples from the United States, Italy and Spain. The cDNA or gDNA used as material had been derived from T cells, B-cell-depleted T cells, or PBMCs.

With 5 bases clipped from V and 5 bases from J, the junction kept 8 bases outside the gene matches. This CDR3 contains 14 residues. Germline values: CDR1 SEHNR, CDR2 FQNEAQ (reference sequence). In the original analysis: Amplifying reference gene primers gave estimates of nucleated cell counts. Repertoires were generated with immunoSEQ multiplex PCR, while TCRdb's copy carries only in-frame clones and drops some. That table supplies the V and J calls and clone size; D and trimming were determined from the DNA. The table has about 120,000 clones, 81% seen once. This TCR derives from a human donor in a cohort sampled during active COVID-19. This rearrangement joins TRBV7-9 to TRBJ2-5; 7 bases line up with TRBD2. Sequencing was performed on peripheral blood. The DNA for the CDR3 is TGTGCCAGCAGCGCCACTAGCGTGTGGGAGACCCAGTACTTC. Its translation is CASSATSVWETQYF.